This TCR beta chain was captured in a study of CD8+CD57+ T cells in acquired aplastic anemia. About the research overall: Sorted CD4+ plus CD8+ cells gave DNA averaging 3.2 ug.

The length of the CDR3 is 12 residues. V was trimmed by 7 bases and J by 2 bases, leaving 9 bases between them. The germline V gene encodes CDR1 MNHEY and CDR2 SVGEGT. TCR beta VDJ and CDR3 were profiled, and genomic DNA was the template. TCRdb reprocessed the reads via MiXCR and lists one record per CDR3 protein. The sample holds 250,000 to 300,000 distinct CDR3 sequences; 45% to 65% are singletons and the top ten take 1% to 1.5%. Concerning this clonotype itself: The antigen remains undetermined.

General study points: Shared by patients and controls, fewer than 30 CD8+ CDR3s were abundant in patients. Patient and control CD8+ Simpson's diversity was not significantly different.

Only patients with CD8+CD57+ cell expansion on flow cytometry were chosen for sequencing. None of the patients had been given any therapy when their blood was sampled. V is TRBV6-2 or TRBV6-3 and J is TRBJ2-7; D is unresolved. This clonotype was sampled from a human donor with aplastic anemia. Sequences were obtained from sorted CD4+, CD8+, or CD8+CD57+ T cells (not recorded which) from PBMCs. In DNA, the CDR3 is TGTGCCAGCAAGAGGTTCGCCTACGAGCAGTACTTC. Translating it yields CASKRFAYEQYF.